This TCR beta chain was found in a study of T cell repertoires in cytomegalovirus infection. The CDR3 consists of 15 residues. Germline CDR1 is LGHNA and CDR2 is YSLEER. V was clipped by 3 bases and J by 2 bases; unmatched bases: 6. TCRdb recomputed calls from the reads with MiXCR, one row per CDR3 protein. Found here are about 76,000 distinct CDR3 sequences, 3% to 4.5% of them singletons; the top ten hold approximately 5%. The sample holds many counts of this clonotype. The chain uses TRBV4-3 and TRBJ1-2, with 7 bases matching TRBD1. Sequencing was carried out using PBMCs. The receptor's source is a human donor in good health (CMV status not recorded). Some clones in this sample may be carry-over from other donors' samples. CDR3 DNA sequence: TGCGCCAGCAGCCAGGGGGACAGCAGAAACTATGGCTACACCTTC. This encodes CASSQGDSRNYGYTF.